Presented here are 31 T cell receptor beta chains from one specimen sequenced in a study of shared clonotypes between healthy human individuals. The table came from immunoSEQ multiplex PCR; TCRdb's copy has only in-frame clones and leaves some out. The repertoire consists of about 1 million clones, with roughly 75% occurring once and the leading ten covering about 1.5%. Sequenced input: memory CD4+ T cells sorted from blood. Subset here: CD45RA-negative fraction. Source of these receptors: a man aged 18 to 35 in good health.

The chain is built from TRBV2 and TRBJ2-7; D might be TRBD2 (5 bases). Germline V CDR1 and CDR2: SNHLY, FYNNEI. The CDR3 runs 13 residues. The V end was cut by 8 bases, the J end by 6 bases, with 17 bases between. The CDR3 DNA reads TGTGCCAGCGAAGCCACGGTTCGGGGCGAGCAGTACTTC. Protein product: CASEATVRGEQYF.

CDR3 protein: CASSQGFDRGTEAFF. The CDR3 DNA is TGCGCCAGCAGCCAAGGCTTCGACCGAGGCACTGAAGCTTTCTTT. This chain links TRBV4-3 with TRBJ1-1, with unresolved D. The CDR3 is 15 residues long. Looked up from germline, CDR1 is LGHNA and CDR2 is YSLEER. V was trimmed by 1 base and J by 4 bases, leaving 13 bases between them.

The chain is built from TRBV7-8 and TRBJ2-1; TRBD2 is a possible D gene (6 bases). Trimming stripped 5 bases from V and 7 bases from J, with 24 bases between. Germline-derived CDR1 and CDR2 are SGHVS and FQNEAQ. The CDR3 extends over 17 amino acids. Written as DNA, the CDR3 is TGTGCCAGCAGCCCACAAACTATGTCGGGAGTGCGAAATGAGCAGTTCTTC. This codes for CASSPQTMSGVRNEQFF. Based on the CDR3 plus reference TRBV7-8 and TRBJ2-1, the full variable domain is GAGVSQSPRYKVAKRGQDVALRCDPISGHVSLFWYQQALGQGPEFLTYFQNEAQLDKSGLPSDRFFAERPEGSVSTLKIQRTQQEDSAVYLCASSPQTMSGVRNEQFFGPGTRLTVL.

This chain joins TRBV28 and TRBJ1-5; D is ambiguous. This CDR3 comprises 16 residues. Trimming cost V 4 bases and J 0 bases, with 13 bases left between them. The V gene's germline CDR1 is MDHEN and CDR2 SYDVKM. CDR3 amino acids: CASSSGGGFSNQPQHF. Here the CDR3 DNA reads TGTGCCAGCAGTTCAGGAGGCGGTTTTAGCAATCAGCCCCAGCATTTT. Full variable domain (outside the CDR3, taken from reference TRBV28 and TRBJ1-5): DVKVTQSSRYLVKRTGEKVFLECVQDMDHENMFWYRQDPGLGLRLIYFSYDVKMKEKGDIPEGYSVSREKKERFSLILESASTNQTSMYLCASSSGGGFSNQPQHFGDGTRLSIL.

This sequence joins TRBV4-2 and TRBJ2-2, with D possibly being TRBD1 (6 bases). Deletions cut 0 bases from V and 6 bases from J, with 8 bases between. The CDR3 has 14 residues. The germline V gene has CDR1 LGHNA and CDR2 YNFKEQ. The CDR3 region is CASSQEGAAGELFF. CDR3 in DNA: TGTGCCAGCAGCCAAGAGGGGGCCGCCGGGGAGCTGTTTTTT.

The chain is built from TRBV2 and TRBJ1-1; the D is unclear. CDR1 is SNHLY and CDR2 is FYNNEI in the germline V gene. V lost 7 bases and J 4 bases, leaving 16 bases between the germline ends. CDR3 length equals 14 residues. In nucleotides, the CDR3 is TGTGCCAGCACCGAACGTACCCCGGTCACTGAAGCTTTCTTT. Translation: CASTERTPVTEAFF.

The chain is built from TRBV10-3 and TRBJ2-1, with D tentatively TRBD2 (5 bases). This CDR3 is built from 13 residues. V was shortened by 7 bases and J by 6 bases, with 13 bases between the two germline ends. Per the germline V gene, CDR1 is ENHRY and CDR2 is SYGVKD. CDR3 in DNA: TGTGCCATCACCCGGACTTCCCTCAATGAGCAGTTCTTC. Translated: CAITRTSLNEQFF.

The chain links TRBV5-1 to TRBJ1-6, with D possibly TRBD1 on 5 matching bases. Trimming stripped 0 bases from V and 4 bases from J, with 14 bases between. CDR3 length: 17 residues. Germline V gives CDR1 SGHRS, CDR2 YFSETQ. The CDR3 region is CASSLGSGASYNSPLHF. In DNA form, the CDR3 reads TGCGCCAGCAGCTTGGGTAGCGGGGCATCATATAATTCACCCCTCCACTTT. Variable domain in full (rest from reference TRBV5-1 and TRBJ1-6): KAGVTQTPRYLIKTRGQQVTLSCSPISGHRSVSWYQQTPGQGLQFLFEYFSETQRNKGNFPGRFSGRQFSNSRSEMNVSTLELGDSALYLCASSLGSGASYNSPLHFGNGTRLTVT.

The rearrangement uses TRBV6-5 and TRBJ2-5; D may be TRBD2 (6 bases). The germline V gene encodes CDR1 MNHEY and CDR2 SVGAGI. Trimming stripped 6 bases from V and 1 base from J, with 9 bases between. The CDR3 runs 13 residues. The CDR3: CASRRDFQETQYF. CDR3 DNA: TGTGCCAGCAGACGGGACTTCCAAGAGACCCAGTACTTC.

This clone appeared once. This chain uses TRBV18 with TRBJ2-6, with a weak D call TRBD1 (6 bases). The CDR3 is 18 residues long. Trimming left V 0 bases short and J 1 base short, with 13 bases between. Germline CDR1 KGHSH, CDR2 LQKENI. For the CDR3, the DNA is TGTGCCAGCTCACCACCGAACAGGGCGAGGTCTGGGGCCAACGTCCTGACTTTC. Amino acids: CASSPPNRARSGANVLTF.

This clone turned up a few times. The CDR3 region has the DNA TGTGCCAGCAGCTTGGAGGCGGGGCTATACAATGAGCAGTTCTTC. This gives the protein CASSLEAGLYNEQFF. This chain links TRBV5-4 with TRBJ2-1, with a possible D match to TRBD2 (6 bases). The CDR3 has 15 amino acids. Trimming left V 0 bases short and J 4 bases short, with 11 bases between. Germline assignment: CDR1 SGHNT and CDR2 YYREEE (reference sequence).

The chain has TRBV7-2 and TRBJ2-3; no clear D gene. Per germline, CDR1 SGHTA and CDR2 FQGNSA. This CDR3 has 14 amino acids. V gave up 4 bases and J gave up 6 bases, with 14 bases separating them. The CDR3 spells CASSSRSQGDTQYF. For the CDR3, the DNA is TGTGCCAGCAGCTCCAGAAGTCAAGGGGATACGCAGTATTTT. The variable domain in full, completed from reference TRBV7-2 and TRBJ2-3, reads GAGVSQSPSNKVTEKGKDVELRCDPISGHTALYWYRQSLGQGLEFLIYFQGNSAPDKSGLPSDRFSAERTGGSVSTLTIQRTQQEDSAVYLCASSSRSQGDTQYFGPGTRLTVL.

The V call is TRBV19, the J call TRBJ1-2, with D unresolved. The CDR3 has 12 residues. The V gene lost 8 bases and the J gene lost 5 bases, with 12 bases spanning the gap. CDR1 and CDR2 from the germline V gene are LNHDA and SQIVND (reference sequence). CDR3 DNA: TGTGCCAGTCCCGTCGGCGGTTATGGCTACACCTTC. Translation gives CASPVGGYGYTF.

Here the CDR3 DNA reads TGCGCCAGCAGCTTGGAGGGACAGGGGCTTGGAAACACCATATATTTT. As protein: CASSLEGQGLGNTIYF. The gene calls are TRBV5-1 and TRBJ1-3; 10 bases align to TRBD1. V trimming: 0 bases; J trimming: 3 bases; junction bases outside the gene matches: 3. CDR3 size: 16 residues. The germline gives CDR1 SGHRS, CDR2 YFSETQ. Based on the CDR3 plus reference TRBV5-1 and TRBJ1-3, the full variable domain is KAGVTQTPRYLIKTRGQQVTLSCSPISGHRSVSWYQQTPGQGLQFLFEYFSETQRNKGNFPGRFSGRQFSNSRSEMNVSTLELGDSALYLCASSLEGQGLGNTIYFGEGSWLTVV.

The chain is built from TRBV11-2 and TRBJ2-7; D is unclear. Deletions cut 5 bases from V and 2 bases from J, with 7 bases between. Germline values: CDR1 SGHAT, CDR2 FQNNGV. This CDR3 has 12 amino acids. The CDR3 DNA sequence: TGTGCCAGCAGCCCCTTCCCCTACGAGCAGTACTTC. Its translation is CASSPFPYEQYF.

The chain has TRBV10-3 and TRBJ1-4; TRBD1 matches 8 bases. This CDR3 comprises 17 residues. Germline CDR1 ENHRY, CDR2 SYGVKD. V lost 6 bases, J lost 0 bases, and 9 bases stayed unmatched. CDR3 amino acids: CAIREGQGVTTNEKLFF. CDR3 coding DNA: TGTGCCATCAGGGAAGGACAGGGCGTAACAACTAATGAAAAACTGTTTTTT.

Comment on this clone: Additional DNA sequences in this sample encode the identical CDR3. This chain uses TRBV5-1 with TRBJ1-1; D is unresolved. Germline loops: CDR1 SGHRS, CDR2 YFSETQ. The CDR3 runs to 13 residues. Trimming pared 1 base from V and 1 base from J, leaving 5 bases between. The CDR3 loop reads CASSLQENTEAFF. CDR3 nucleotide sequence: TGCGCCAGCAGCTTGCAAGAGAACACTGAAGCTTTCTTT.

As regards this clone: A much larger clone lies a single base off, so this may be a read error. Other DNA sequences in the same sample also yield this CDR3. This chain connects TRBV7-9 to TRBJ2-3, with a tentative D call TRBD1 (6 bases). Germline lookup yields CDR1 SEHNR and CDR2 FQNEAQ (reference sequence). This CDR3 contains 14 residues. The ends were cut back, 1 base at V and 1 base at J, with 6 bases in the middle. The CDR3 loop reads CASSLGQGTDTQYF. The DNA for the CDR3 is TGTGCCAGCAGCTTAGGACAGGGCACAGATACGCAGTATTTT.

The CDR3 nucleotides read TGCGCCAGCAGCTTGATGACAAACACTGAAGCTTTCTTT. Residues: CASSLMTNTEAFF. This chain links TRBV5-1 with TRBJ1-1; no reliable D call. Per the germline V gene, CDR1 is SGHRS and CDR2 is YFSETQ. The CDR3 sequence is 13 residues long. V was clipped by 1 base and J by 2 bases, with 6 bases between them.

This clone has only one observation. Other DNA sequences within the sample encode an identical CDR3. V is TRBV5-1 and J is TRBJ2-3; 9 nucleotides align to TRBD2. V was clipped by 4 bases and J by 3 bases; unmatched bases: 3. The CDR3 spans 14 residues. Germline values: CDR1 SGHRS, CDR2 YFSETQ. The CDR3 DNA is TGCGCCAGCAGCCCGGGACTAGCAACAGATACGCAGTATTTT. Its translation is CASSPGLATDTQYF.

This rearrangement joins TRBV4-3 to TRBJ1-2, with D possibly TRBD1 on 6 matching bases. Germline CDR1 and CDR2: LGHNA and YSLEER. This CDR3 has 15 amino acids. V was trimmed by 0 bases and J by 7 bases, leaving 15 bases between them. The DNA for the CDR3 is TGCGCCAGCAGCCAAGATGCACAGGGTAGGGGTGGCTACACCTTC. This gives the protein CASSQDAQGRGGYTF.

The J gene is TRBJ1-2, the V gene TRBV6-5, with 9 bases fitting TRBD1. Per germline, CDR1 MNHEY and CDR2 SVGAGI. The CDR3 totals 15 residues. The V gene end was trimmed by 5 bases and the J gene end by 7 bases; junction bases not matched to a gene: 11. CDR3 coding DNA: TGTGCCAGCAGTAAACGGGACAGGGATTTGAGTGGCTACACCTTC. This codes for CASSKRDRDLSGYTF.

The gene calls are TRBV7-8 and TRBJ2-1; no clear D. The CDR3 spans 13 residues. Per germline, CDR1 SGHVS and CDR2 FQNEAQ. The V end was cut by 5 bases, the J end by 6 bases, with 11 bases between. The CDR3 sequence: CASSPPRVNEQFF. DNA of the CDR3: TGTGCCAGCAGCCCCCCCCGGGTCAATGAGCAGTTCTTC.

The CDR3 region has the DNA TGTGCCAGCAGGTCTCGGACAGCGAACACTGAAGCTTTCTTT. As protein: CASRSRTANTEAFF. The chain carries TRBV6-5 and TRBJ1-1; TRBD1 might be the D (6 bases). CDR1 and CDR2 from the germline V gene are MNHEY and SVGAGI. The germline V and J ends were trimmed by 6 bases and 1 base, with 12 bases remaining between them. The CDR3 consists of 14 residues.

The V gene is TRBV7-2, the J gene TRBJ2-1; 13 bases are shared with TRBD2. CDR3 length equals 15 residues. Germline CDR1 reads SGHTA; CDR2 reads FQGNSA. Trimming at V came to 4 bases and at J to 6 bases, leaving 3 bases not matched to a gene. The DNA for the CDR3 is TGTGCCAGCAGCTGGGGACTAGCGGGAATCAATGAGCAGTTCTTC. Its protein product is CASSWGLAGINEQFF.

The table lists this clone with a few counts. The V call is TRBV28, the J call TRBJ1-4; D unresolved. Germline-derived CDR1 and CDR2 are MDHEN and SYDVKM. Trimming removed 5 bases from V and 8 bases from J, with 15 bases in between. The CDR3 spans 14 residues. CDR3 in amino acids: CASSAPGGSEKLFF. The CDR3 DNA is TGTGCCAGCAGTGCACCGGGAGGCAGCGAAAAACTGTTTTTT.

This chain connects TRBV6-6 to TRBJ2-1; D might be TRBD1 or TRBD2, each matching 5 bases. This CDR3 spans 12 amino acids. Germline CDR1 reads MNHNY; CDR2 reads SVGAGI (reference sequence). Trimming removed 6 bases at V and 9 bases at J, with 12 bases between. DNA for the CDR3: TGTGCCAGCAGCCCCGGGACCCTTGAGCAGTTCTTC. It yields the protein CASSPGTLEQFF.

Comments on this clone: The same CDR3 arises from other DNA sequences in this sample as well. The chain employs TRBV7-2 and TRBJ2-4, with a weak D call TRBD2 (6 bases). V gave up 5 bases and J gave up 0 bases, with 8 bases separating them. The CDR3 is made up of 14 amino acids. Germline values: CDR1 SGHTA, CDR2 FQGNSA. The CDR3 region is CASSPGVAKNIQYF. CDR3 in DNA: TGTGCCAGCAGCCCGGGAGTAGCCAAAAACATTCAGTACTTC.

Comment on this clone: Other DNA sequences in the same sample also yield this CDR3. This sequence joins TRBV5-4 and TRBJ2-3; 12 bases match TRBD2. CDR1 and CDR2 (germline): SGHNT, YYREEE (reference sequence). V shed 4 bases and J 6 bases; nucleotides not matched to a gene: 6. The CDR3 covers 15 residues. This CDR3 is CASSLTSGGPDTQYF. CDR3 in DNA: TGTGCCAGCAGCCTAACTAGCGGGGGGCCGGATACGCAGTATTTT.

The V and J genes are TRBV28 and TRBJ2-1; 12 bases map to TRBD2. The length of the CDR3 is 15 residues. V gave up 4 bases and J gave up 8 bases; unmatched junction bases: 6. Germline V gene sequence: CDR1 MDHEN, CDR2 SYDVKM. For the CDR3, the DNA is TGTGCCAGCAGTTCCGGACTAGCGGGGAAGGATGAGCAGTTCTTC. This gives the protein CASSSGLAGKDEQFF.

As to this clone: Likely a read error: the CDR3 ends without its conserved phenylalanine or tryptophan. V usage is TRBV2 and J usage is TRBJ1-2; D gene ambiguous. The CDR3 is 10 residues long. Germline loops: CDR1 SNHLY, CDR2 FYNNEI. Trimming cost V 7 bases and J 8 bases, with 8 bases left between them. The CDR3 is CASKEGGYTL. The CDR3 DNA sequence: TGTGCCAGCAAGGAGGGAGGCTACACCCTC.